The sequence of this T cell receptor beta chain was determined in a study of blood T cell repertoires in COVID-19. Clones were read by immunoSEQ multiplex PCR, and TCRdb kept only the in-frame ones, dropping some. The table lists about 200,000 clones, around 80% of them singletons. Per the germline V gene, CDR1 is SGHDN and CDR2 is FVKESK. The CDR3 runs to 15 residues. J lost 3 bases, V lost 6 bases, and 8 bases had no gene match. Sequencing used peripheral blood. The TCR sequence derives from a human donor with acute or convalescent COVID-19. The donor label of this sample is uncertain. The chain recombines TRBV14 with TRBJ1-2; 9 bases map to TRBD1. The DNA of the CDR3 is TGTGCCAGCAGTCGCCGGGACAGGGCGGACTATGGCTACACCTTC. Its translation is CASSRRDRADYGYTF.